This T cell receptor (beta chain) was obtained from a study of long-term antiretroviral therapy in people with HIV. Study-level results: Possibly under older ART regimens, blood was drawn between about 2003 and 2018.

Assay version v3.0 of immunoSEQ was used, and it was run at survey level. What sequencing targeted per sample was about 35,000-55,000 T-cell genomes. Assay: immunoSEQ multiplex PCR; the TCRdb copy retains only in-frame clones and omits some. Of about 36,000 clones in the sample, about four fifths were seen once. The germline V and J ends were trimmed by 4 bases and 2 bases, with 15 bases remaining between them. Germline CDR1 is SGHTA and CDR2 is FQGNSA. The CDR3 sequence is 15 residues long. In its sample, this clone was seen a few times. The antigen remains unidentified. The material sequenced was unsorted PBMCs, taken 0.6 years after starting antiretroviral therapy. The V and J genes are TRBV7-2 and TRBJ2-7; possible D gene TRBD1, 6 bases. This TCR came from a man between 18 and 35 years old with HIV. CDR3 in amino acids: CASSSILGGAYEQYF. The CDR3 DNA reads TGTGCCAGCAGCTCGATCCTAGGGGGAGCCTACGAGCAGTACTTC.